A selection of T cell receptor beta chains follows, all from one sample in a study of shared clonotypes between healthy human individuals. The repertoire was sequenced with immunoSEQ multiplex PCR; TCRdb's copy has only in-frame clones and lacks some. Of roughly 490,000 clones listed, 76% are singletons. Material for sequencing was PBMCs. These receptors came from a woman between 40 and 50 years old in good health. Some clones in this sample may be carry-over from other donors' samples. CDR3s include the opening cysteine and the closing phenylalanine or tryptophan. The D gene is left open where the match is weak. Clone size appears in some rows only: once, few, many, or a class for an expanded clone.

V gene	J gene	D gene	clone size	CDR3 DNA	CDR3 protein
TRBV9	TRBJ1-4	TRBD1	.	TGTGCCAGCAGCCTAACCGGGACAGGCAATGAAAAACTGTTTTTT	CASSLTGTGNEKLFF
TRBV10-2	TRBJ2-1	.	.	TGCGCCAGCAGCCTTAGCCTTCCGTACGGCAATGAGCAGTTCTTC	CASSLSLPYGNEQFF
TRBV6-6	TRBJ1-5	.	.	TGTGCCAGCGGAAGGCACAATCAGCCCCAGCATTTT	CASGRHNQPQHF
TRBV29-1	TRBJ2-7	.	.	TGCAGCGTTGTTTATAGGGACGAGCAGTACTTC	CSVVYRDEQYF
TRBV4-1	TRBJ2-7	TRBD2	.	TGCGCCAGCAGCCAAGGACTAGCGGGAACCTACGAGCAGTACTTC	CASSQGLAGTYEQYF
TRBV18	TRBJ2-1	.	.	TGTGCCAGCTCACCTGACTCGAGCTCCTACAATGAGCAGTTCTTC	CASSPDSSSYNEQFF
TRBV5-5	TRBJ2-1	TRBD2	.	TGTGCCAGCAGCTTACCTTGGACTAGCGGGAGGAGTGAGCAGTTCTTC	CASSLPWTSGRSEQFF
TRBV2	TRBJ1-2	.	.	TGTGCCAGCACCCCTGGGGGGGGCGTTGGGGACACCTTC	CASTPGGGVGDTF
TRBV25-1	TRBJ1-3	.	.	TGTGCCAGCAGTCCTCAGGCCGACTCTGGAAACACCATATATTTT	CASSPQADSGNTIYF
TRBV7-3	TRBJ2-7	.	.	TGTGCCAGCAGCCGTGTGTGGAGCGAGCAGTACTTC	CASSRVWSEQYF
TRBV7-9	TRBJ1-4	TRBD1	once	TGTGCCAGCAGCACGACAGGGGGCTATGAAAAACTGTTTTTT	CASSTTGGYEKLFF
TRBV12-1	TRBJ2-6	.	.	TGTGCCAGCAGCTTGGAGGGGGGGGCCAACGTCCTGACTTTC	CASSLEGGANVLTF
TRBV7-2	TRBJ2-5	.	few	TGTGCCAGCAGCTTAGGTGCAGGACAAGAGACCCAGTACTTC	CASSLGAGQETQYF
TRBV7-9	TRBJ1-1	.	.	TGTGCCAGCATCCCGGGGGCTTCGGGCACTGAAGCTTTCTTT	CASIPGASGTEAFF
TRBV6-1	TRBJ2-1	.	.	TGTGCCAGCAGTGAATTTGGCGGGTCCTACAATGAGCAGTTCTTC	CASSEFGGSYNEQFF
TRBV28	TRBJ2-7	TRBD2	.	TGTGCCAGCAGTTACTTAGCGGGCCACACCTTGGGGCAGTACTTC	CASSYLAGHTLGQYF
TRBV29-1	TRBJ1-1	.	few	TGCAGCGTGAAGCCCAACACTGAAGCTTTCTTT	CSVKPNTEAFF
TRBV29-1	TRBJ2-5	TRBD2	.	TGCAGCGTTGAAGTCCCTAGCGGGAGATCATCACTAGAGACCCAGTACTTC	CSVEVPSGRSSLETQYF
TRBV7-9	TRBJ1-4	.	.	TGTGCCAGCAGCTTAGTGTTGACAGGAGCTAATGAAAAACTGTTTTTT	CASSLVLTGANEKLFF
TRBV2	TRBJ2-2	TRBD1	.	TGTGCCAGCAGTTTGACAGGGCGGACCGGGGAGCTGTTTTTT	CASSLTGRTGELFF
TRBV7-7	TRBJ2-6	.	.	TGTGCCAGCAGCGGGGAGATTGGGGCCAACGTCCTGACTTTC	CASSGEIGANVLTF
TRBV10-3	TRBJ2-7	TRBD2	many	TGTGCCACCGGGACTAGCGGGACCGGCGAGCAGTACTTC	CATGTSGTGEQYF
TRBV5-1	TRBJ2-1	TRBD2	.	TGCGCCAGCAGCTTGGGGGTAGCGGGAGGGAATGAGCAGTTCTTC	CASSLGVAGGNEQFF
TRBV7-9	TRBJ2-7	TRBD1	.	TGTGCCAGCCTCCAGGGACAGTCGAATCGGCAGTACTTC	CASLQGQSNRQYF
TRBV28	TRBJ2-1	TRBD2	.	TGTGCCAGCAGTTTAACTAGCGGGAGTTACAATGAGCAGTTCTTC	CASSLTSGSYNEQFF
TRBV7-2	TRBJ1-1	.	.	TGTGCCAGCAGCATACAGGGACCGAACACTGAAGCTTTCTTT	CASSIQGPNTEAFF
TRBV5-4	TRBJ1-5	.	few	TGTGCCAGCAGCCAAGATGAGGGGGGCCATCAGCCCCAGCATTTT	CASSQDEGGHQPQHF
TRBV28	TRBJ1-5	.	.	TGTGCCGGGTTCTCGGGGAATCAGCCCCAGCATTTT	CAGFSGNQPQHF
TRBV9	TRBJ2-1	.	.	TGTGCCAGCAGCGACCTGCGGGGCATCGGTGAGCAGTTCTTC	CASSDLRGIGEQFF
TRBV25-1	TRBJ2-7	TRBD2	.	TGTGCCAGCCGGACTAGCGGGAGCTACGAGCAGTACTTC	CASRTSGSYEQYF
TRBV27	TRBJ2-1	TRBD2	.	TGTGCCAGCACCCGGGGACTAGGACTCTACAATGAGCAGTTCTTC	CASTRGLGLYNEQFF
TRBV2	TRBJ2-7	.	.	TGTGCCAGCAGTAGCGGATACGAGCAGTACTTC	CASSSGYEQYF
TRBV18	TRBJ1-2	.	.	TGTGCCAGCTCACCAGGGGGGGAAGGCTACACCTTC	CASSPGGEGYTF
TRBV6-1	TRBJ1-4	TRBD1	.	TGTGCCAGCAGTAAACAGGGGACTAATGAAAAACTGTTTTTT	CASSKQGTNEKLFF
TRBV7-2	TRBJ2-7	TRBD2	.	TGTGCCAGCAGCTGGGGACTAGCGGGACCCTACGAGCAGTACTTC	CASSWGLAGPYEQYF
TRBV7-2	TRBJ2-7	.	few	TGTGCCAGCAGCTTTAGGGCGCAGGGCGAGCAGTACTTC	CASSFRAQGEQYF
TRBV6-1	TRBJ2-1	.	.	TGTGCCAGCAGTGACCACAATGAGCAGTTCTTC	CASSDHNEQFF
TRBV5-6	TRBJ2-1	TRBD2	.	TGTGCCAGCAGCTTGGGCGGGAGGGCCGCCAATGAGCAGTTCTTC	CASSLGGRAANEQFF
TRBV5-3	TRBJ2-7	TRBD1	.	TGTGCCAGAAGCACCACCCGGGACAGCACCTACGAGCAGTACTTC	CARSTTRDSTYEQYF
TRBV28	TRBJ1-5	TRBD1	.	TGTGCCAGCAGTTTCACGACAGGGTATAGCAATCAGCCCCAGCATTTT	CASSFTTGYSNQPQHF
TRBV5-1	TRBJ2-5	.	.	TGCGCCAGCAGCGGGGGGCCCCCGGATGGGCAGGCGAACTTC	CASSGGPPDGQANF